The T cell receptor beta chain described here comes from a study of shared T cell receptors in the human thymus. Generated by immunoSEQ multiplex PCR, the TCRdb table keeps only in-frame clones and is missing some. The sample comprises over 450,000 clones, roughly 74% of which are singletons, and 0.013% rests with the top ten. Trimming cost V 0 bases and J 4 bases; bases outside gene matches: 11. CDR1 and CDR2 from the germline V gene are SGHRS and YFSETQ. The CDR3 consists of 17 residues. A further study also used this sample, focusing on human thymus T cells. That source reports: Healthy Finnish infants having corrective surgery for congenital heart defects served as donors. It was from resections taken during corrective heart surgery that the thymus tissue came. Thymic and blood repertoires seemed to favor certain V and J genes.

The material sequenced was thymocytes. The TCR was taken from a boy younger than two with a congenital heart defect. The chain employs TRBV5-1 and TRBJ2-7, with TRBD2 matching over 9 bases. DNA for the CDR3: TGCGCCAGCAGCTTGGCGGCTAGCGGGAATGGGGTATACGAGCAGTACTTC. Amino acid sequence: CASSLAASGNGVYEQYF.